The entry that follows covers one TCR beta chain sequence. This CDR3 region has 15 residues. The V and J ends lost 3 bases and 3 bases, in that order; junction bases with no gene match: 6. The germline CDR1 and CDR2 sequences are SNHLY and FYNNEI. The data belong to a study of CD8+ T cells in alopecia areata. Treatment reported: oral pan-JAK inhibitor, 5-10 mg twice daily. Extracted from the samples, RNA was reverse transcribed into cDNA to serve as the sequencing template. This table comes from immunoSEQ multiplex PCR, and its TCRdb copy is limited to in-frame clones, with some not included. The sample carries some 190,000 clones, around 64% recorded once.

Specimen: CD4+ T cells sorted from blood, collected around week 50, from a patient treated with tofacitinib. The clonotype originates from a human donor with alopecia areata. The rearrangement joins TRBV2 to TRBJ2-3; 7 bases are shared with TRBD2. The CDR3 is CASSDSGLPTDTQYF. The CDR3 nucleotides are TGTGCCAGCAGTGATAGCGGGCTACCGACAGATACGCAGTATTTT.